This TCR beta chain was sequenced for a study of Graves' ophthalmopathy and Graves' hyperthyroidism. Amplification of the TCR beta CDR3 regions used RNA transcripts (as template). RT-PCR was first run with HTBI primers, then multiplex PCR in a second round. TCRdb reanalysed the multiplex PCR reads using MiXCR and keeps one entry per CDR3 protein. Among roughly 160,000 distinct CDR3 sequences listed, about two fifths were seen once. Each diagnosis was determined on the basis of clinical symptoms, serum thyroxine, TRAb, thyroid ultrasound and orbital computed tomography. This CDR3 is 14 amino acids long. The V and J ends lost 1 base and 0 bases respectively, with 10 bases between them. From germline, CDR1 is DFQATT and CDR2 SNEGSKA (reference sequence). This clonotype was observed at least ten times.

Sequenced: peripheral blood. The V gene is TRBV20-1, the J gene TRBJ2-7; no definite D call. This receptor was taken from a man aged 25-45 years with Graves' ophthalmopathy. CDR3 loop: CSARGGGDSYEQYF. DNA of the CDR3: TGCAGTGCTAGAGGAGGCGGAGACTCCTACGAGCAGTACTTC.